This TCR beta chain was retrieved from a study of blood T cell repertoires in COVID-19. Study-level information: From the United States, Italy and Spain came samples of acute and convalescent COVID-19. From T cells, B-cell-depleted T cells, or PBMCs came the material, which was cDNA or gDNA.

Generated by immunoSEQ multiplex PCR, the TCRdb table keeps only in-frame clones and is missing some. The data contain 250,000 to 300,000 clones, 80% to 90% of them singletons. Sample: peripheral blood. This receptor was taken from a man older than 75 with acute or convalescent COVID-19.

The DNA for the CDR3 is TGTGCCTGGAGTCAAGGTAGCGGGAGGGGAGATACGCAGTATTTT. Translation: CAWSQGSGRGDTQYF. This chain joins TRBV30 and TRBJ2-3; 11 bases are shared with TRBD2. Germline V CDR1 and CDR2: GTSNPN, SVGIG (reference sequence). The V and J ends lost 2 bases and 5 bases, in that order; junction bases with no gene match: 6. CDR3 length: 15 amino acids. Filled out from reference TRBV30 and TRBJ2-3, the complete variable domain reads SQTIHQWPATLVQPVGSPLSLECTVEGTSNPNLYWYRQAAGRGLQLLFYSVGIGQISSEVPQNLSASRPQDRQFILSSKKLLLSDSGFYLCAWSQGSGRGDTQYFGPGTRLTVL.